This T cell receptor beta chain was identified in a study of OX40 agonist ivuxolimab in advanced cancers. Only in-frame clones appear in the TCRdb table, and some are missing; sequencing was by immunoSEQ multiplex PCR. The sample shows 35,000 to 45,000 clones, approximately 90% of them seen only once. Looked up from germline, CDR1 is SGDLS and CDR2 is YYNGEE. V lost 4 bases and J 6 bases, leaving 10 bases between the germline ends. CDR3 size: 13 residues. V usage is TRBV9 and J usage is TRBJ2-2; D might be TRBD1 or TRBD2, each matching 6 bases. The sequence derives from an adult with an advanced solid tumor such as melanoma, head and neck, liver or kidney cancer. Sequencing used CD4+ or CD8+ T cells sorted from blood, obtained in a trial of the OX40 agonist ivuxolimab. The CDR3 DNA reads TGTGCCAGCAGCTTGGAGGGGGCCGGGGAGCTGTTTTTT. Translating gives CASSLEGAGELFF.